The text below deals with one T cell receptor (beta chain). The antigen this receptor binds is unknown. Per-base quality was not reported, and no clone a single base away is much larger than it. Explained via the paper, the treatment or condition label denotes: oral pan-JAK inhibitor, 5-10 mg twice daily. Lesional scalp punch biopsies and peripheral blood were collected from alopecia areata patients. PBMCs were isolated by density centrifugation and stained for CD3, CD4 and CD8, after which CD4+ and CD8+ T cells were sorted on a FACSAria. The entry originates in a study of CD8+ T cells in alopecia areata (dated by TCRdb to between 2018 and 2020). General notes on the study: Treated patients were enrolled in an open-label pilot trial of oral tofacitinib at 5 to 10 mg twice daily for moderate-to-severe alopecia areata. Patients received tofacitinib for 6 to 18 months and were then followed off drug for 6 months to check for delayed response and recurrence. Disease severity in treated patients was measured with the SALT score, which quantifies the percentage of affected scalp surface area. In both human patients and the C3H/HeJ mouse model, the study applied high-throughput TCRbeta sequencing to look at T cell clonal expansion in alopecia areata. In humans, TCRbeta sequencing was performed on scalp tissue and on sorted CD4+ and CD8+ peripheral blood T cells from healthy controls and from patients with patchy or totalis/universalis alopecia areata. Biopsies were taken from tofacitinib-treated patients at baseline and again at 4 and 24 weeks into treatment, and several of those patients also had a later scalp biopsy. Scalp clonality was compared across normal scalp (n=4), patchy alopecia areata scalp (n=8), and alopecia totalis/universalis scalp (n=8). RNA was obtained with the PAXgene miRNA kit for fixed scalp, the miRNeasy kit for PBMCs, and the RNeasy kit for mouse skin. immunoSEQ multiplex PCR using 35 Vbeta forward primers and 13 Jbeta reverse primers was used to amplify TCRbeta CDR3 regions. The full study reports these points: Tofacitinib significantly lowered scalp clonality and the number of expanded CD8+ clones among the top 100 scalp clones. Resident alphabeta T cells in normal human skin are also sequenced, complicating scalp TCR repertoire analysis, unlike mouse skin dominated by gammadelta T cells. Compared with normal scalp, lesional scalp had higher clonality and more expanded CD8+ clones, particularly in alopecia totalis/universalis, a pattern that suggests antigenic drive. The treated cohort was small, with a single nonresponder, so links between baseline CD8+ expansion and response need larger studies. Many expanded lesional clones persisted in scalp and blood during tofacitinib treatment, which may partly explain relapse after stopping treatment. Compared with mice, TCR sequences shared between patients were less clear, possibly partly because of HLA diversity across the patient population.

The library was built by means of the immunoSEQ multiplex PCR assay. RNA was extracted from all samples and reverse transcribed into cDNA as template for TCR sequencing. First-strand cDNA was synthesized using SuperScript III with a 2:1 mix of oligo-dT and random hexamers. A synthetic immune receptor repertoire was used to measure amplification bias, and any remaining bias was corrected computationally. The authors processed their data as follows. Raw reads were preprocessed for error removal, and CDR3 was defined according to IMGT conventions as running from the conserved cysteine to phenylalanine. Clonality was computed by normalizing Shannon entropy by log2 of the number of productive unique TCRs and subtracting the result from 1. Whether scalp clones were CD4 or CD8 was inferred by matching scalp TCRbeta sequences against CD4 and CD8 repertoires sorted from blood. This is the immuneACCESS table as TCRdb keeps it, with only in-frame sequences that have V and J called. A part of the clones is gone; compared with another copy, unresolved V genes explain less than half, and the rest is unexplained. V and J calls plus clone size are reproduced from that table; the DNA served to infer D and trimming. In all, the sample holds hundreds of thousands of clones, and 35% to 40% of those were seen once. Together, the top ten hold around 0.48% of the sample.

The CDR3 covers 15 residues, taking in both the cysteine and the phenylalanine. The sequence is cut down to CDR3 DNA, 45 bases in frame from base 1. V is pared back by 2 bases and J by 4 bases, with 14 bases lying between the germline termini. From a lookup of the germline V gene, CDR1 and CDR2 are SNHLY and FYNNEI. Sequences were derived from CD4+ T cells sorted from blood, sampled at approximately week 34, from a patient treated with tofacitinib. The chain is made from TRBV2 and TRBJ1-2; the D gene is unclear. The TCR sequence derives from a human donor with alopecia areata. The sequence in DNA is TGTGCCAGCAGTGAAAGTCGGCAGCCTTCCTATGGCTACACCTTC. Translated, it gives CASSESRQPSYGYTF.